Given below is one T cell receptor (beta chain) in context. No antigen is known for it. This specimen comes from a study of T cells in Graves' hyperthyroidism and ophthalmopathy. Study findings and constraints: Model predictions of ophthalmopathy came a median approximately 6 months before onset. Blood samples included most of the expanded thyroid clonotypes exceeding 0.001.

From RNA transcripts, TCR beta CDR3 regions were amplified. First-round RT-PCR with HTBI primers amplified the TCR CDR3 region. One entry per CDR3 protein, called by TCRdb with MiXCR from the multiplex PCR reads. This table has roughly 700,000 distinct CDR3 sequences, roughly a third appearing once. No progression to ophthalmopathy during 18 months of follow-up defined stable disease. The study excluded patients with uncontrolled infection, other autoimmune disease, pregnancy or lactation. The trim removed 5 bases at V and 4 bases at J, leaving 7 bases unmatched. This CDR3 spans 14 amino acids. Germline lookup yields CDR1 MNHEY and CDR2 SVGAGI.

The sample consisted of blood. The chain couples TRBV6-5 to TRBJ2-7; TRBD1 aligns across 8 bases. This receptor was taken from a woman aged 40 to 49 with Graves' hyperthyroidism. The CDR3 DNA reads TGTGCCAGCAGTGCGAACGACAGGGGTTACGAGCAGTACTTC. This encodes CASSANDRGYEQYF.